The T cell receptor (beta chain) under discussion was sequenced for a study of cytomegalovirus exposure and HLA in healthy donors. The V and J ends lost 4 bases and 5 bases, in that order; junction bases with no gene match: 9. The CDR3 spans 15 residues. Germline lookup yields CDR1 MGHRA and CDR2 YSYEKL. PCR amplification relied on 60 Vbeta primers (plus 13 Jbeta primers). Data came from immunoSEQ multiplex PCR; TCRdb stores just in-frame clones and leaves some out. The sample includes approximately 100,000 clones, about 68% of them seen just once. The TCR sequence derives from a man in his thirties or forties in good health and CMV-seropositive. Specimen: PBMCs. V usage is TRBV4-1 and J usage is TRBJ1-2, with 8 nucleotides matching TRBD1. CDR3 DNA: TGCGCCAGCAGCCCACGAGGACAGGGAATATATGGCTACACCTTC. Residues: CASSPRGQGIYGYTF.